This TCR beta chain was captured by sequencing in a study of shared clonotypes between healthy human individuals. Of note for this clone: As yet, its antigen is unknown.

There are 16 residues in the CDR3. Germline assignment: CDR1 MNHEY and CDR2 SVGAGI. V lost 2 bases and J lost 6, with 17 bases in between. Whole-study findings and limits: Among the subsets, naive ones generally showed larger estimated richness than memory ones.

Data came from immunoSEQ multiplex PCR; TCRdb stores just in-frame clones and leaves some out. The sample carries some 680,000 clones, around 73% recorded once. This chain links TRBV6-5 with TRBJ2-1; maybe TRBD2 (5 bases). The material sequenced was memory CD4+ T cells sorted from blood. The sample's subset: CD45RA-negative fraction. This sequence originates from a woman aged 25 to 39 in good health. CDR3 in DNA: TGTGCCAGCAGTTACCTTGGAGGTCTAATGGGCAATGAGCAGTTCTTC. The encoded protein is CASSYLGGLMGNEQFF.